These T cell receptor beta chains were read from a single sample in a study of blood T cells in healthy people across ages. MiXCR, run by TCRdb on the 5' RACE reads, gives a single entry per CDR3 protein. Seen here are 1.2 million to 1.5 million distinct CDR3 sequences, around two fifths observed once, and the top ten hold 7.9%. The specimen sequenced was blood. Every receptor here comes from a woman in her late teens or twenties in good health. CDR3s include the opening cysteine and the closing phenylalanine or tryptophan. The order of the fields is clone size, V gene, J gene, D gene, CDR3 DNA, CDR3 protein. The D gene is left open where the match is weak. Only part of the rows carry a size: once, few, many, or a class if the clone is expanded.

clone_size: -
v_call: TRBV5-1
j_call: TRBJ1-1
d_call: -
cdr3_nt: TGCGCCAGCAAGGGGGTAGGAGACACTGAAGCTTTCTTT
cdr3_aa: CASKGVGDTEAFF

clone_size: -
v_call: TRBV5-6
j_call: TRBJ1-6
d_call: -
cdr3_nt: TGTGCCAGCAACCTCAGGGGTTGGAACTCACCCCTCCACTTT
cdr3_aa: CASNLRGWNSPLHF

clone_size: few
v_call: TRBV29-1
j_call: TRBJ2-1
d_call: -
cdr3_nt: TGCAGCGTCAGGGGTCGTGTGAGCGATGAGCAGTTCTTC
cdr3_aa: CSVRGRVSDEQFF

clone_size: few
v_call: TRBV10-3
j_call: TRBJ2-3
d_call: TRBD2
cdr3_nt: TGTGCCATCAGTGTTCAACTAGCGGGAGGGCAGACAGATACGCAGTATTTT
cdr3_aa: CAISVQLAGGQTDTQYF

clone_size: -
v_call: TRBV29-1
j_call: TRBJ2-7
d_call: -
cdr3_nt: TGCAGCGTTGAAGTCTTTATAGGGGCAACCTACGAGCAGTACTTC
cdr3_aa: CSVEVFIGATYEQYF

clone_size: -
v_call: TRBV15
j_call: TRBJ2-3
d_call: TRBD2
cdr3_nt: TGTGCCACCAGCAGACTAGCGGGGGACTCAGATACGCAGTATTTT
cdr3_aa: CATSRLAGDSDTQYF

clone_size: -
v_call: TRBV27
j_call: TRBJ2-5
d_call: TRBD2
cdr3_nt: TGTGCCAGCAGTTTAGAAGCGGGGCAATGGGCGACCCAGTACTTC
cdr3_aa: CASSLEAGQWATQYF

clone_size: -
v_call: TRBV12-3/TRBV12-4
j_call: TRBJ2-7
d_call: -
cdr3_nt: TGTGCCAGTAGAGATATGCCATTAACCTACAATGAGCAGTACTTC
cdr3_aa: CASRDMPLTYNEQYF

clone_size: -
v_call: TRBV20-1
j_call: TRBJ1-4
d_call: TRBD1
cdr3_nt: TGCAGTGCTAGTCAGGGGGGAACTAATGAAAAACTGTTTTTT
cdr3_aa: CSASQGGTNEKLFF

clone_size: -
v_call: TRBV20-1
j_call: TRBJ2-7
d_call: TRBD2
cdr3_nt: TGCAGTGCTAGCCCGACTAGCGGGGTTACTGAGCAGTACTTC
cdr3_aa: CSASPTSGVTEQYF

clone_size: -
v_call: TRBV3-1
j_call: TRBJ2-7
d_call: TRBD2
cdr3_nt: TGTGCCAGCAGCCTGGGGGGGTGGACTAGCGGCCCCTACGAGCAGTACTTC
cdr3_aa: CASSLGGWTSGPYEQYF

clone_size: -
v_call: TRBV4-1
j_call: TRBJ2-7
d_call: TRBD2
cdr3_nt: TGCGCCAGCAGCCTCATAGCGGGATTGTCCGAGCAGTACTTC
cdr3_aa: CASSLIAGLSEQYF

clone_size: -
v_call: TRBV20-1
j_call: TRBJ2-1
d_call: -
cdr3_nt: TGCAGTGCTAGGCTAGCCGACAATGAGCAGTTCTTC
cdr3_aa: CSARLADNEQFF

clone_size: -
v_call: TRBV5-1
j_call: TRBJ2-3
d_call: -
cdr3_nt: TGCGCCAGCACCCAAACGGGGAGCACAGATACGCAGTATTTT
cdr3_aa: CASTQTGSTDTQYF

clone_size: few
v_call: TRBV7-9
j_call: TRBJ2-6
d_call: -
cdr3_nt: TGTGCCAGCAGCCCGTTAGTTTCCTCTGGGGCCAACGTCCTGACTTTC
cdr3_aa: CASSPLVSSGANVLTF

clone_size: -
v_call: TRBV5-1
j_call: TRBJ1-6
d_call: -
cdr3_nt: TGCGCCAGCAGCTTGACAACTCCTAACGATAATTCACCCCTCCACTTT
cdr3_aa: CASSLTTPNDNSPLHF

clone_size: -
v_call: TRBV28
j_call: TRBJ1-4
d_call: -
cdr3_nt: TGTGCCAGCAGTTTATTGGAGGGACGGAGGAGGGAAAAACTGTTTTTT
cdr3_aa: CASSLLEGRRREKLFF

clone_size: -
v_call: TRBV7-9
j_call: TRBJ1-4
d_call: TRBD1
cdr3_nt: TGTGCCAGCAGCCGCCGGGACAGGGGAATCAGTAATGAAAAACTGTTTTTT
cdr3_aa: CASSRRDRGISNEKLFF

clone_size: -
v_call: TRBV28
j_call: TRBJ1-4
d_call: -
cdr3_nt: TGTGCCAGCAGTGCACACACAGGGTCTACTAATGAAAAACTGTTTTTT
cdr3_aa: CASSAHTGSTNEKLFF

clone_size: -
v_call: TRBV5-1
j_call: TRBJ1-1
d_call: -
cdr3_nt: TGCGCCAGCAGCTCGGAGGCAGGGGCGGACACTGAAGCTTTCTTT
cdr3_aa: CASSSEAGADTEAFF

clone_size: -
v_call: TRBV20-1
j_call: TRBJ2-1
d_call: -
cdr3_nt: TGCAGTGCTAGAGTGATGGGCGGGACAAGCTACAATGAGCAGTTCTTC
cdr3_aa: CSARVMGGTSYNEQFF

clone_size: -
v_call: TRBV2
j_call: TRBJ2-5
d_call: -
cdr3_nt: TGTGCCAGCAGTGATCCTCGGTTATTTCAAGAGACCCAGTACTTC
cdr3_aa: CASSDPRLFQETQYF

clone_size: -
v_call: TRBV20-1
j_call: TRBJ2-1
d_call: TRBD1
cdr3_nt: TGCAGTGCTAGAGGGGGGGACAGGGGAAAAACGGGAGGCGGTAATGAGCAGTTCTTC
cdr3_aa: CSARGGDRGKTGGGNEQFF

clone_size: -
v_call: TRBV24-1
j_call: TRBJ2-7
d_call: -
cdr3_nt: TGTGCCACCGGGGATGGGAGCTCCTACAATGAGCAGTACTTC
cdr3_aa: CATGDGSSYNEQYF

clone_size: -
v_call: TRBV20-1
j_call: TRBJ2-1
d_call: TRBD2
cdr3_nt: TGCAGTGCTAGAGTCACCCTAGCGGGGGGGCCGCAAAGCTCCTACAATGAGCAGTTCTTC
cdr3_aa: CSARVTLAGGPQSSYNEQFF

clone_size: -
v_call: TRBV29-1
j_call: TRBJ1-5
d_call: -
cdr3_nt: TGCAGCGTTTCTCCCGAGGGCAGCAATCAGCCCCAGCATTTT
cdr3_aa: CSVSPEGSNQPQHF

clone_size: -
v_call: TRBV20-1
j_call: TRBJ2-1
d_call: TRBD1
cdr3_nt: TGCAGTGCTACCTCACTGGACAGGGGACCCTACAATGAGCAGTTCTTC
cdr3_aa: CSATSLDRGPYNEQFF

clone_size: few
v_call: TRBV12-3/TRBV12-4
j_call: TRBJ2-7
d_call: TRBD1
cdr3_nt: TGTGCCAGCAGTGAGGGACAGGGATTCTACGAGCAGTACTTC
cdr3_aa: CASSEGQGFYEQYF

clone_size: -
v_call: TRBV6-1
j_call: TRBJ1-6
d_call: -
cdr3_nt: TGTGCCAGCAGTCCTCAGGGCCCCAGCTCCTATAATTCACCCCTCCACTTT
cdr3_aa: CASSPQGPSSYNSPLHF

clone_size: many
v_call: TRBV4-2
j_call: TRBJ1-2
d_call: -
cdr3_nt: TGTGCCAGCAGCCAAGCTCTACAGGGACACTATGGCTACACCTTC
cdr3_aa: CASSQALQGHYGYTF

clone_size: -
v_call: TRBV12-3/TRBV12-4
j_call: TRBJ2-7
d_call: TRBD1
cdr3_nt: TGTGCCAGCAGTTCACCCCCGGGACAGTCGGTCTACGAGCAGTACTTC
cdr3_aa: CASSSPPGQSVYEQYF

clone_size: few
v_call: TRBV12-3/TRBV12-4
j_call: TRBJ2-7
d_call: -
cdr3_nt: TGTGCCAGCAGTTTTTCAAGATCCTACGAGCAGTACTTC
cdr3_aa: CASSFSRSYEQYF

clone_size: -
v_call: TRBV3-1
j_call: TRBJ2-3
d_call: -
cdr3_nt: TGTGCCAGCAGCCAAGATCTCCAAGCAGCAGATACGCAGTATTTT
cdr3_aa: CASSQDLQAADTQYF

clone_size: few
v_call: TRBV10-3
j_call: TRBJ2-3
d_call: TRBD2
cdr3_nt: TGTGCCATCAGTTGGCGGGGGGGCCAAGGGGATACGCAGTATTTT
cdr3_aa: CAISWRGGQGDTQYF

clone_size: few
v_call: TRBV29-1
j_call: TRBJ2-1
d_call: -
cdr3_nt: TGCAGCGTGGACAGTTTTGGGAATGAGCAGTTCTTC
cdr3_aa: CSVDSFGNEQFF

clone_size: many
v_call: TRBV20-1
j_call: TRBJ2-3
d_call: TRBD2
cdr3_nt: TGCAGTGCTAGAGGGCTGGGGACTAGCGGGAGCGAACGGAACACAGATACGCAGTATTTT
cdr3_aa: CSARGLGTSGSERNTDTQYF

clone_size: once
v_call: TRBV4-1
j_call: TRBJ1-2
d_call: -
cdr3_nt: TGCGCCAGCAGCCAAGGTCCTATAGACTATGGCTACACCTTC
cdr3_aa: CASSQGPIDYGYTF

clone_size: once
v_call: TRBV20-1
j_call: TRBJ2-3
d_call: -
cdr3_nt: TGCAGTGCTAGAGGCCAGGGCAGCACAGATACGCAGTATTTT
cdr3_aa: CSARGQGSTDTQYF

clone_size: few
v_call: TRBV7-3
j_call: TRBJ1-2
d_call: -
cdr3_nt: TGTGCCAGCAGCCCTCCGGAGGGCACCTACACCTTC
cdr3_aa: CASSPPEGTYTF

clone_size: few
v_call: TRBV11-1
j_call: TRBJ2-3
d_call: -
cdr3_nt: TGTGCCAGCAGCTTATTGGGCGGGTCCTTACGCACAGATACGCAGTATTTT
cdr3_aa: CASSLLGGSLRTDTQYF

clone_size: -
v_call: TRBV9
j_call: TRBJ2-1
d_call: TRBD2
cdr3_nt: TGTGCCAGCAGCGGGGGCGGGGGGTTAGGTTACAATGAGCAGTTCTTC
cdr3_aa: CASSGGGGLGYNEQFF

clone_size: -
v_call: TRBV30
j_call: TRBJ2-1
d_call: TRBD2
cdr3_nt: TGTGCCTGGAGTGTAGCGGGAGGGCCGAGTGAGCAGTTCTTC
cdr3_aa: CAWSVAGGPSEQFF

clone_size: once
v_call: TRBV28
j_call: TRBJ2-3
d_call: TRBD1
cdr3_nt: TGTGCCAGCAGCCATTATCCGGGACAGGGGGGTACAGATACGCAGTATTTT
cdr3_aa: CASSHYPGQGGTDTQYF

clone_size: -
v_call: TRBV9
j_call: TRBJ2-5
d_call: TRBD1
cdr3_nt: TGTGCCAGCAGCGTAGCGGACAGGGTCCAAGAGACCCAGTACTTC
cdr3_aa: CASSVADRVQETQYF

clone_size: -
v_call: TRBV10-3
j_call: TRBJ2-3
d_call: -
cdr3_nt: TGTGCCACCTTTCAAACGGGGGAAGGGCCCACAGATACGCAGTATTTT
cdr3_aa: CATFQTGEGPTDTQYF

clone_size: -
v_call: TRBV3-1
j_call: TRBJ2-3
d_call: -
cdr3_nt: TGTGCCAGCAGCCAAGATCCCGGGACTTTAGGGGCAGATACGCAGTATTTT
cdr3_aa: CASSQDPGTLGADTQYF

clone_size: few
v_call: TRBV4-2
j_call: TRBJ2-2
d_call: -
cdr3_nt: TGTGCCAGCAGCCAAGTGGGGCTACCGGGACCGAACACCGGGGAGCTGTTTTTT
cdr3_aa: CASSQVGLPGPNTGELFF

clone_size: -
v_call: TRBV2
j_call: TRBJ2-5
d_call: -
cdr3_nt: TGTGCCAGCAGCTATATGGAAGGGACCCAGTACTTC
cdr3_aa: CASSYMEGTQYF

clone_size: -
v_call: TRBV12-3/TRBV12-4
j_call: TRBJ2-7
d_call: TRBD1
cdr3_nt: TGTGCCAGCACCTACCGGACAGGGGGCTCCTACGAGCAGTACTTC
cdr3_aa: CASTYRTGGSYEQYF

clone_size: few
v_call: TRBV27
j_call: TRBJ2-1
d_call: -
cdr3_nt: TGTGCCAGCAGTACAAGCGGACTCCATGAGCAGTTCTTC
cdr3_aa: CASSTSGLHEQFF